The present TCR beta chain was sequenced within a study of T cell responses to AZD1222 COVID-19 vaccine. Study findings and constraints: Spike-specific TCR breadth rose after two AZD1222 doses, and depth rose as well. Dominant CD4 TCR responses targeted spike regions 160-218 and 743-854.

This clone occurred once. Its specificity is unknown. Method: immunoSEQ multiplex PCR; TCRdb's copy keeps in-frame clones and lacks some. The table has 100,000 to 150,000 clones, approximately 90% seen once. Unmatched junction bases numbered 7, after V lost 6 bases and J lost 0 bases. Germline V gene data show CDR1 as MNHEY and CDR2 as SVGAGI. The CDR3 covers 15 residues. Here the sequenced sample was peripheral blood, taken on day 0 of AZD1222 vaccination. J is TRBJ2-7 and V is TRBV6-5; TRBD1 matches at 8 bases. This clonotype originated in an adult in good health. DNA for the CDR3: TGTGCCAGCAGGCGCCGGGACAGGAGCTCCTACGAGCAGTACTTC. This translates into CASRRRDRSSYEQYF.